One and the same sample provided the 27 T cell receptor beta chains below, sequenced in a study of naive CD8 T cells in extremely preterm neonates. Measured with immunoSEQ multiplex PCR; TCRdb has only the in-frame clones, and not every one. Of fewer than 6,500 clones detected, 95% to 98% appear once; the ten largest clones hold about 8.3%. The sequencing sample was made of naive CD8+ T cells from blood. These receptors came from a human donor in good health.

This rearrangement joins TRBV7-9 to TRBJ2-3; maybe TRBD2 (6 bases). Trimming removed 4 bases at V and 6 bases at J, with 20 bases between. CDR3 length: 16 amino acids. Germline CDR1 and CDR2: SEHNR and FQNEAQ (reference sequence). The CDR3 is CASSSPFAGLGDTQYF. In DNA, the CDR3 is TGTGCCAGCAGCTCCCCATTTGCGGGGCTGGGCGATACGCAGTATTTT. Full variable domain (outside the CDR3, taken from reference TRBV7-9 and TRBJ2-3): DTGVSQNPRHKITKRGQNVTFRCDPISEHNRLYWYRQTLGQGPEFLTYFQNEAQLEKSRLLSDRFSAERPKGSFSTLEIQRTEQGDSAMYLCASSSPFAGLGDTQYFGPGTRLTVL.

This rearrangement joins TRBV27 to TRBJ1-1, with D possibly being TRBD1 (6 bases). V lost 6 bases and J 2 bases, leaving 16 bases between the germline ends. CDR3 size: 15 residues. Germline CDR1 is MNHEY and CDR2 is SMNVEV (reference sequence). The CDR3 sequence: CASSLARGLNTEAFF. The CDR3 DNA is TGTGCCAGCAGCCTCGCCAGGGGCCTCAACACTGAAGCTTTCTTT.

J is TRBJ1-1 and V is TRBV7-9; 7 nucleotides agree with TRBD1. V lost 5 bases and J lost 0; bases outside the gene matches: 9. Per germline, CDR1 SEHNR and CDR2 FQNEAQ (reference sequence). The CDR3 is 16 residues long. In nucleotides, the CDR3 is TGTGCCAGCAGCAATCCGACGGGACAGTTGAACACTGAAGCTTTCTTT. Its translation is CASSNPTGQLNTEAFF.

This rearrangement joins TRBV27 to TRBJ1-1; 10 nucleotides line up with TRBD1. The trim removed 4 bases at V and 0 bases at J, leaving 8 bases unmatched. The length of the CDR3 is 17 residues. Per germline, CDR1 MNHEY and CDR2 SMNVEV (reference sequence). CDR3 residues: CASSSTGTGAVNTEAFF. DNA for the CDR3: TGTGCCAGCAGTTCCACAGGGACAGGGGCGGTGAACACTGAAGCTTTCTTT.

V is TRBV2 and J is TRBJ2-7, with 9 bases that match TRBD2. The CDR3 runs to 10 residues. CDR1 and CDR2 (germline): SNHLY, FYNNEI. V lost 6 bases to trimming and J lost 12 bases; unmatched junction nucleotides: 3. CDR3 DNA: TGTGCCAGCAGACAGGGACTAGCGTACGTC. This encodes CASRQGLAYV.

The chain uses TRBV7-2 and TRBJ2-4; D is perhaps TRBD1 (5 bases). Germline assignment: CDR1 SGHTA and CDR2 FQGNSA. There are 19 residues in the CDR3. The V end was cut by 5 bases, the J end by 0 bases, with 23 bases between. CDR3 sequence reads: CASSPFRFADIVAKNIQYF. The CDR3 coding sequence is TGTGCCAGCAGCCCCTTTAGGTTTGCGGACATAGTAGCCAAAAACATTCAGTACTTC.

The rearrangement links TRBV2 to TRBJ2-4; D gene uncertain. Between the trimmed V and J ends, which lost 4 bases and 0 bases, there was a span of 16 bases. CDR1 SNHLY and CDR2 FYNNEI come from the germline V gene. The CDR3 runs 17 residues. The CDR3 reads CASSAVADELAKNIQYF. The CDR3 DNA reads as TGTGCCAGCAGTGCGGTGGCGGATGAGCTAGCCAAAAACATTCAGTACTTC.

The gene calls are TRBV29-1 and TRBJ2-1, with TRBD2 matching over 8 bases. CDR3 length equals 14 residues. Germline CDR1 is SQVTM and CDR2 is ANQGSEA. The CDR3 protein is CSGAGVNTYNEQFF. CDR3 nucleotides: TGCAGTGGAGCGGGAGTAAACACCTACAATGAGCAGTTCTTC.

The chain links TRBV2 to TRBJ1-4, with 7 bases matching TRBD1. Trimming cost V 9 bases and J 8 bases; bases outside gene matches: 6. The CDR3 is 12 amino acids. Germline CDR1 reads SNHLY; CDR2 reads FYNNEI. The CDR3 reads CARRDRQEKLFF. DNA for the CDR3: TGTGCCAGACGGGACAGACAGGAAAAACTGTTTTTT.

CDR3 in amino acids: CASSETGGSNQPQHF. The CDR3 bases are TGTGCCAGCAGTGAGACAGGGGGCAGCAATCAGCCCCAGCATTTT. V and J are TRBV2 and TRBJ1-5; TRBD1 aligns across 10 bases. Per germline, CDR1 SNHLY and CDR2 FYNNEI. This CDR3 is built from 15 residues. Unmatched junction bases numbered 0, after V lost 3 bases and J lost 1 base. The variable domain in full, with the rest retrieved from reference TRBV2 and TRBJ1-5, is EPEVTQTPSHQVTQMGQEVILRCVPISNHLYFYWYRQILGQKVEFLVSFYNNEISEKSEIFDDQFSVERPDGSNFTLKIRSTKLEDSAMYFCASSETGGSNQPQHFGDGTRLSIL.

V usage is TRBV30 and J usage is TRBJ2-5; 8 bases are shared with TRBD2. The tail of the sequence fits TRBJ2-7 better, so the J call may be wrong. The CDR3 length is 12 residues. CDR1 is GTSNPN and CDR2 is SVGIG in the germline V gene (reference sequence). The CDR3 protein is CAQREGLNEQYF. The CDR3 DNA is TGTGCCCAACGGGAGGGCCTCAACGAGCAGTACTTC.

This rearrangement joins TRBV28 to TRBJ1-2, with TRBD1 matching 9 bases. CDR3 length equals 16 residues. V was pared by 3 bases and J by 2 bases, with 7 bases of the junction left unmatched. CDR1 and CDR2 from the germline V gene are MDHEN and SYDVKM. The CDR3 loop is CASSFDRGTANYGYTF. The CDR3, as DNA: TGTGCCAGCAGTTTCGACAGGGGGACCGCAAACTATGGCTACACCTTC.

This clone was found once. This sequence joins TRBV28 and TRBJ2-3; D is uncertain. This CDR3 is built from 14 residues. The V gene's germline CDR1 is MDHEN and CDR2 SYDVKM. Trimming removed 4 bases from V and 3 bases from J, with 11 bases in between. CDR3 sequence: CASSWPGETDTQYF. CDR3 sequence (DNA): TGTGCCAGCAGTTGGCCCGGAGAAACAGATACGCAGTATTTT.

The rearrangement links TRBV9 to TRBJ2-7, with TRBD2 identical over 12 bases. This CDR3 has 14 amino acids. Germline CDR1 and CDR2: SGDLS and YYNGEE. V shed 4 bases, J shed 4 bases, and the junction held 3 bases outside the gene matches. DNA for the CDR3: TGTGCCAGCAGCCCCGGGACTAGCGGGTACGAGCAGTACTTC. This encodes CASSPGTSGYEQYF.

This chain connects TRBV5-1 to TRBJ1-1; D unresolved. Germline CDR1 SGHRS, CDR2 YFSETQ. Trimming left V 4 bases short and J 0 bases short, with 16 bases between. CDR3 length equals 16 residues. Here the CDR3 reads CASSPTPDSVNTEAFF. In nucleotides, the CDR3 is TGCGCCAGCAGCCCCACCCCGGACTCCGTGAACACTGAAGCTTTCTTT.

V gene TRBV19 combines with J gene TRBJ1-1; no reliable D call. V dropped 3 bases and J dropped 7 bases, with 9 bases sitting between them. Germline lookup yields CDR1 LNHDA and CDR2 SQIVND (reference sequence). CDR3 length equals 12 residues. CDR3 sequence (DNA): TGTGCCAGTAGTATTGGGCGGGTTGAAGCTTTCTTT. Protein product: CASSIGRVEAFF.

The chain carries TRBV19 and TRBJ2-1; the match to TRBD2 covers 14 bases. V trimming: 5 bases; J trimming: 6 bases; junction bases outside the gene matches: 6. The CDR3 runs to 16 residues. Looked up from germline, CDR1 is LNHDA and CDR2 is SQIVND (reference sequence). CDR3 nucleotide sequence: TGTGCCAGTAGTGGCAGACTAGCGGGAGGGCCCAATGAGCAGTTCTTC. Translating gives CASSGRLAGGPNEQFF.

The gene calls are TRBV25-1 and TRBJ1-2; TRBD1 matches 7 bases. The germline gives CDR1 MGHDK, CDR2 SYGVNS. CDR3 length equals 14 residues. V shed 2 bases, J shed 4 bases, and the junction held 4 bases outside the gene matches. The DNA of the CDR3 is TGTGCCAGCAGTGAAGGCGGGACAGTCTATGGCTACACCTTC. Encoded protein: CASSEGGTVYGYTF.

The gene calls are TRBV7-6 and TRBJ1-5, with D unresolved. V was cut by 5 bases and J by 4 bases, with 9 bases left in between. The CDR3 has 13 residues. Germline V CDR1 and CDR2: SGHVS, FNYEAQ. CDR3 protein: CASSLNVNQPQHF. DNA for the CDR3: TGTGCCAGCAGCCTAAACGTAAATCAGCCCCAGCATTTT.

The chain uses TRBV23-1 and TRBJ1-5; 9 bases fit TRBD1. TRBV23-1 is identified as an open reading frame with a role that is uncertain. This CDR3 has 16 amino acids. The ends lost 1 base at V and 3 bases at J; junction bases unmatched: 4. CDR3 region: CASSQFGTGFNQPQHF. In nucleotides, the CDR3 is TGCGCCAGCAGTCAATTCGGGACAGGGTTCAATCAGCCCCAGCATTTT.

The chain carries TRBV7-2 and TRBJ1-5; D gene ambiguous. The CDR3 has 11 residues. Trimming pared 1 base from V and 12 bases from J, leaving 7 bases between. In germline, CDR1 is SGHTA, CDR2 FQGNSA. The CDR3 coding sequence is TGTGCCAGCAGCTTAGGTTCAGGCCAGCATTTT. It is translated as CASSLGSGQHF.

The chain has TRBV6-1 and TRBJ2-3; 8 bases fit TRBD2. CDR3 length: 16 residues. Germline V gene sequence: CDR1 MNHNS, CDR2 SASEGT. Trimming removed 2 bases from V and 0 bases from J; junction bases left unmatched: 4. CDR3: CASSETAGGSTDTQYF. The CDR3 bases are TGTGCCAGCAGTGAAACGGCGGGGGGTAGCACAGATACGCAGTATTTT.

The V and J genes are TRBV4-2 and TRBJ1-2; TRBD1 matches at 12 bases. This CDR3 contains 15 residues. Germline CDR1 reads LGHNA; CDR2 reads YNFKEQ. The J segment lost 7 bases and the V segment lost 0 bases, leaving 3 bases of the junction unmatched. This chain's CDR3 is CASSQDGTGGGGYTF. The CDR3 DNA reads as TGTGCCAGCAGCCAAGATGGGACAGGGGGCGGTGGCTACACCTTC.

The chain joins TRBV5-5 to TRBJ1-1, with TRBD1 matching 8 bases. Looked up from germline, CDR1 is SGHKS and CDR2 is YYEKEE (reference sequence). J was trimmed by 5 bases and V by 5 bases; bases with no gene match: 8. The CDR3 sequence is 14 residues long. The CDR3 protein is CASSLGQGGTEAFF. CDR3 in DNA: TGTGCCAGCAGTTTAGGACAGGGAGGGACTGAAGCTTTCTTT.

The chain has TRBV4-3 and TRBJ2-5, with 8 bases that match TRBD1. CDR3 length equals 15 residues. Germline V gene data show CDR1 as LGHNA and CDR2 as YSLEER. V dropped 6 bases and J dropped 4; count of bases not matched to a gene: 10. CDR3: CASSPFIQGGETQYF. DNA of the CDR3: TGCGCCAGCAGTCCCTTTATACAGGGGGGAGAGACCCAGTACTTC.

V is TRBV4-3 and J is TRBJ2-1; perhaps TRBD1 as D (6 bases). V lost 3 bases, J lost 3 bases, and 18 bases lay in between. CDR1 and CDR2 from the germline V gene are LGHNA and YSLEER. This CDR3 is 17 amino acids long. CDR3 sequence reads: CASSQNSWQGIYNEQFF. The CDR3 DNA follows: TGCGCCAGCAGCCAGAATTCCTGGCAGGGGATCTACAATGAGCAGTTCTTC.

The chain has TRBV27 and TRBJ2-7, with 7 positions matching TRBD2. The germline V gene encodes CDR1 MNHEY and CDR2 SMNVEV (reference sequence). CDR3 length: 14 residues. Unmatched junction bases numbered 9, after V lost 5 bases and J lost 5 bases. This chain's CDR3 is CASSGNGGTHEQYV. The CDR3 coding sequence is TGTGCCAGCAGTGGTAACGGGGGGACCCACGAGCAGTACGTC.